Described below is a single T cell receptor beta chain sequence and its context. For TCR beta, libraries came from iRepertoire HTBI primers and Arm-PCR of CDR3 regions. TCRdb called the multiplex PCR reads again in MiXCR, with one record for every CDR3 protein. The repertoire includes 400,000 to 450,000 distinct CDR3 sequences, about a sixth of them detected once, and around 11% sits in the top ten. This CDR3 contains 16 residues. Unmatched junction bases numbered 5, after V lost 0 bases and J lost 3 bases. The V gene's germline CDR1 is SGHKS and CDR2 YYEKEE (reference sequence). The time point was: newly diagnosed GD, antithyroid drugs for less than 3 months. RNA isolated from PBMCs was used to make the TCR library. The data were obtained in a study of regulatory T cells in long-lasting Graves disease. The same sample was also used in a study of T cells in Graves' hyperthyroidism and ophthalmopathy.

Sequencing used peripheral blood mononuclear cells (PBMCs), obtained at new diagnosis, from a patient treated with antithyroid drugs. The genes are TRBV5-5 and TRBJ1-1; 10 bases fit TRBD1. The TCR originated in a woman in her thirties with Graves disease. The CDR3 DNA reads as TGTGCCAGCAGCTTGGGGGACAGGGGAGAGGACACTGAAGCTTTCTTT. Protein: CASSLGDRGEDTEAFF.